Shown below are 10 T cell receptor beta chains from a single sample sequenced in a study of blood T cell repertoires in COVID-19 (dated by TCRdb to 2020 to 2022). Receptors were amplified or captured by the immunoSEQ multiplex PCR assay. This is the immuneACCESS table as TCRdb keeps it, with only in-frame sequences that have V and J called. A part of the clones is gone; compared with another copy, unresolved V genes explain less than half, and the rest is unexplained. The table for this sample lists 250,000 to 300,000 clones; roughly 90% of them were counted only once. 3% of the sample rests with the top ten. Sequenced material: peripheral blood. The receptor set was obtained from a woman in her thirties with active or convalescent COVID-19.

The chain uses TRBV20-1 and TRBJ2-3; 9 nucleotides line up with TRBD2. CDR3 size: 13 residues. Germline-derived CDR1 and CDR2 are DFQATT and SNEGSKA (reference sequence). V dropped 3 bases and J dropped 6; count of bases not matched to a gene: 4. CDR3 amino acids: CSASPSGADTQYF. In nucleotides, the CDR3 is TGCAGTGCTAGTCCTAGCGGGGCTGATACGCAGTATTTT.

The chain joins TRBV10-3 to TRBJ1-2; TRBD1 matches 9 bases. The length of the CDR3 is 18 residues. Trimming at V came to 3 bases and at J to 0 bases, leaving 11 bases not matched to a gene. Germline CDR1 and CDR2: ENHRY and SYGVKD. The DNA for the CDR3 is TGTGCCATCAGTGAATTTTCGGCACAGGGGGCAGCTAACTATGGCTACACCTTC. It codes for CAISEFSAQGAANYGYTF.

The V gene is TRBV6-5, the J gene TRBJ1-2; tentatively, D is TRBD1 (5 bases). The CDR3 spans 14 residues. The ends were cut back, 8 bases at V and 1 base at J, with 14 bases in the middle. Germline CDR1 is MNHEY and CDR2 is SVGAGI. As DNA, the CDR3 is TGTGCCAGCTCCCGTGCAGGGTATAACTATGGCTACACCTTC. It encodes CASSRAGYNYGYTF.

The chain combines TRBV18 with TRBJ1-4, with D perhaps TRBD1 (6 bases). Germline values: CDR1 KGHSH, CDR2 LQKENI. V lost 6 bases and J 5 bases, leaving 13 bases between the germline ends. CDR3 length: 14 residues. CDR3 protein: CASSQRGQNEKLFF. The CDR3 nucleotides are TGTGCCAGCTCCCAGCGGGGGCAGAATGAAAAACTGTTTTTT.

This clone was found once. The V call is TRBV20-1, the J call TRBJ1-1, with TRBD1 as a possible D gene (6 bases). V was cut by 3 bases and J by 11 bases, with 10 bases left in between. The CDR3 is 10 residues long. CDR1 DFQATT and CDR2 SNEGSKA come from the germline V gene (reference sequence). CDR3 sequence: CSARQGQAFF. CDR3 sequence (DNA): TGCAGTGCTAGGCAGGGGCAGGCTTTCTTT.

This rearrangement joins TRBV30 to TRBJ2-5; 12 nucleotides align to TRBD2. Germline CDR1 is GTSNPN and CDR2 is SVGIG (reference sequence). Losses at the gene ends were 0 bases for V and 1 base for J; bases not matched to a gene: 6. This CDR3 is 17 amino acids long. CDR3 sequence: CAWSVSRTSGVQETQYF. The DNA for the CDR3 is TGTGCCTGGAGTGTTTCCAGGACTAGCGGGGTCCAAGAGACCCAGTACTTC.

This clone was counted ten times or more. The rearrangement uses TRBV7-8 and TRBJ2-1, with 8 bases that match TRBD1. V gave up 6 bases and J gave up 2 bases; unmatched junction bases: 9. Germline lookup yields CDR1 SGHVS and CDR2 FQNEAQ. The CDR3 spans 16 residues. The DNA for the CDR3 is TGTGCCAGCAGGGATACAGGGGGACCTACCTACAATGAGCAGTTCTTC. Protein sequence: CASRDTGGPTYNEQFF.

The rearrangement joins TRBV6-5 to TRBJ2-3, with D maybe TRBD2 (5 bases). Germline lookup yields CDR1 MNHEY and CDR2 SVGAGI. There are 13 residues in the CDR3. The V and J ends lost 7 bases and 6 bases respectively, with 14 bases between them. CDR3 nucleotides: TGTGCCAGCACCCCCCCCCTAGCCGATACGCAGTATTTT. Protein product: CASTPPLADTQYF.

This chain connects TRBV3-1 (or the pseudogene TRBV3-2) to TRBJ1-2; the match to TRBD1 covers 7 bases. After removal of 3 bases from V and 5 bases from J, the junction contained 6 bases not matched to a gene. The CDR3 contains 14 residues. CDR1 is LGHDT and CDR2 is YNNKEL in the germline V gene (reference sequence). CDR3 residues: CASSHRDRDYGYTF. CDR3 DNA sequence: TGTGCCAGCAGCCACCGAGACAGGGATTATGGCTACACCTTC.

This chain links TRBV5-4 with TRBJ2-5, with TRBD2 identical over 10 bases. The V gene's germline CDR1 is SGHNT and CDR2 YYREEE (reference sequence). This CDR3 contains 17 residues. The V segment lost 0 bases and the J segment 5 bases; nucleotides outside the gene matches: 10. CDR3: CASSLGLAGVQRETQYF. CDR3 DNA: TGTGCCAGCAGCTTGGGGCTAGCGGGGGTGCAAAGGGAGACCCAGTACTTC.